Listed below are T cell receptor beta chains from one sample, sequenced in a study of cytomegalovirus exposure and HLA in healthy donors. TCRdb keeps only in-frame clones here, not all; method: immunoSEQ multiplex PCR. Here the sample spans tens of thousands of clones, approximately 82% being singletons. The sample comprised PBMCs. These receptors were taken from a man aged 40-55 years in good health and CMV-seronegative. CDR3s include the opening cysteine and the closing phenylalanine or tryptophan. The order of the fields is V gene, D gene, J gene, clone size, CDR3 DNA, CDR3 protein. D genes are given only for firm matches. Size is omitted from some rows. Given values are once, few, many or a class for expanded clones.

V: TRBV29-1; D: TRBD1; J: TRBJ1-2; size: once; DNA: TGCAGCGTTGAAGCTGGACAGGGGGCTACCTCTCGCCTCTATGGCTACACCTTC; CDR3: CSVEAGQGATSRLYGYTF
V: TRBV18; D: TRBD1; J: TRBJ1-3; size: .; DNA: TGTGCCAGCTCACCGCCGGGACAGATGAACACCATATATTTT; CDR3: CASSPPGQMNTIYF
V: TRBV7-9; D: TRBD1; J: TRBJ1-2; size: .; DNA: TGTGCCAGCAGCCAAAGAAGGGGGCAGGACTATGGCTACACCTTC; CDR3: CASSQRRGQDYGYTF
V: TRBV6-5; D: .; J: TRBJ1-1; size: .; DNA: TGTGCCAGCAGTTACTCGAGCCTCACGAGGCCTGAAGCTTTCTTT; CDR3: CASSYSSLTRPEAFF
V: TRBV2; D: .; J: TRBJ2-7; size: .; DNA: TGTGCCAGCCTGCGGGCCCCTTCCTACGAGCAGTACTTC; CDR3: CASLRAPSYEQYF
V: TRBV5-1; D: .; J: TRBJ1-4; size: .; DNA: TGCGCCAGCAGCTTGGATAGGGGTACTAATGAAAAACTGTTTTTT; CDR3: CASSLDRGTNEKLFF
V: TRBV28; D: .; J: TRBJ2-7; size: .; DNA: TGTGCCAGCAGTCGGACGAGGGTAAACGAGCAGTACTTC; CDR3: CASSRTRVNEQYF
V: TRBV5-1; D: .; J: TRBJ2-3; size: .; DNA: TGCGCCAGCAGCTTGGTCCAGGGTCCAGATACGCAGTATTTT; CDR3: CASSLVQGPDTQYF
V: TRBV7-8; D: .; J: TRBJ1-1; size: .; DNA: TGTGCCAGCCGCCTAAGGGGGGGGAACCCTGAAGCTTTCTTT; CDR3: CASRLRGGNPEAFF
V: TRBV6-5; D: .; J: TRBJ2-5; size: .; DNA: TGTGCCAGCAGTTCAGGTGGGACCCAGTACTTC; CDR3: CASSSGGTQYF
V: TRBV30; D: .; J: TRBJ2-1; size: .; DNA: TGTGCCTGGAGTGGGGGGCAGGGAAGCAATGAGCAGTTCTTC; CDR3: CAWSGGQGSNEQFF
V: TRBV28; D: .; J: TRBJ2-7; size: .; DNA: TGTGCCAGCAGTTGGGGACTGTCGGAAGGATACGAGCAGTACTTC; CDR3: CASSWGLSEGYEQYF
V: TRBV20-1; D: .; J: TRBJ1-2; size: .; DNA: TGCAGTGCGGCCGCCGATGGCTACACCTTC; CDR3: CSAAADGYTF
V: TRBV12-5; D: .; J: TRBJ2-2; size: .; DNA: TGTGCTAGTGGTTTGGACAAGAACACCGGGGAGCTGTTTTTT; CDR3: CASGLDKNTGELFF
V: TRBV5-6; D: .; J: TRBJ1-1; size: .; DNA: TGTGCCAGCAGCGGTACCGGGAGCCCGAACACTGAAGCTTTCTTT; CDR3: CASSGTGSPNTEAFF
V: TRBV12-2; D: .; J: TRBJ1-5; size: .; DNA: TGTGCAAGTCGCTTAGCGGGCAAGGACAGGGGGCGCCGGAATCAGCCCCAGCATTTT; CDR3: CASRLAGKDRGRRNQPQHF
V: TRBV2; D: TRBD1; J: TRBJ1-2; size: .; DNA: TGTGCCAGCAGTGAAGGCGGACAGGGAGGCGGCTACACCTTC; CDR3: CASSEGGQGGGYTF
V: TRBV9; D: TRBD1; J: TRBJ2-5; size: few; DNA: TGTGCCAGCAGCCCTCGACAGGGTGGTGAGACCCAGTACTTC; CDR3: CASSPRQGGETQYF
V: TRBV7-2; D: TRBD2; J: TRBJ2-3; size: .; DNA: TGTGCCAGCAGCCTGAACGGACTAGCGGGGGGGCAATGGGATACGCAGTATTTT; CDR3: CASSLNGLAGGQWDTQYF
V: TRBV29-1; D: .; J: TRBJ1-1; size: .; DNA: TGCAGCGTTGAAGGGCCAACCGGGGACACTGAAGCTTTCTTT; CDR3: CSVEGPTGDTEAFF
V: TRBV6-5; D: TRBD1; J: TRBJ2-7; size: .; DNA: TGTGCCAGCAGTTTCCACGGAACAGGGGGCGAGCAGTACTTC; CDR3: CASSFHGTGGEQYF
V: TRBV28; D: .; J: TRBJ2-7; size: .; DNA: TGTGCCAGCAGTCCAGGGCCACTCTACGAGCAGTACTTC; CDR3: CASSPGPLYEQYF
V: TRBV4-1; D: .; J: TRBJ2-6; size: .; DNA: TGCGACAGCAGCCAAACTTCAGGGGTGGCTGGGGCCAACGTCCTGACTTTC; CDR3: CDSSQTSGVAGANVLTF
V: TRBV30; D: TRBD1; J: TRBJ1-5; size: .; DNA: TGTGCCTGGAGTGTTGTAGGACAGGGACATCAGCCCCAGCATTTT; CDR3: CAWSVVGQGHQPQHF
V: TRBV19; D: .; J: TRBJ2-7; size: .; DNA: TGTGCCAGTAGTCCGGGACAGTACCCCTCTCGGGGGAACGAGCAGTACTTC; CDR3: CASSPGQYPSRGNEQYF
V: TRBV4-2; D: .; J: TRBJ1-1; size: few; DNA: TGTGCCAGCAGCCAAGAATCGTGGCAGGGGAACACTGAAGCTTTCTTT; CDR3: CASSQESWQGNTEAFF
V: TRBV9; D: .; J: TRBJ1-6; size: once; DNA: TGTGCCAGCAGCGGACAGATTGCTAATTCACCCCTCCACTTT; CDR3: CASSGQIANSPLHF
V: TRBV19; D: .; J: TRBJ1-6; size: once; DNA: TGTGCCACCGGGGGGGATAACAATAATTCACCCCTCCACTTT; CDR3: CATGGDNNNSPLHF
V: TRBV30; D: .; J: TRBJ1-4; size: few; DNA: TGTGCCTGGAGTGTGTGGGCGGAAAAACTGTTTTTT; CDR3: CAWSVWAEKLFF
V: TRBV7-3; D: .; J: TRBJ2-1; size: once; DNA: TGTGCCAGCAGCCCCTCCCTCCTCGCGGGCTTACACAATGAGCAGTTCTTC; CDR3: CASSPSLLAGLHNEQFF
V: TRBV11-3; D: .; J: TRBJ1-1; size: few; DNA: TGTGCCAGCAGCGCCACGGGGGACACTGAAGCTTTCTTT; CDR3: CASSATGDTEAFF